This TCR beta chain originates from a study of blood T cell repertoires in COVID-19. The cohort comprised adults aged about 18 to 90 years residing in about two dozen US areas. Cohort assignment relied on participant-reported clinical history. In the authors' workflow: It was from reference gene primer amplification that nucleated cell counts were estimated. Some clones are missing from TCRdb's copy, which holds only in-frame ones; the method was immunoSEQ multiplex PCR. V and J calls and clone size come straight from that table; D and trimming were deduced from the DNA. The repertoire has tens of thousands of clones, around 89% of them found once; the top ten carry over 9%. This CDR3 contains 14 residues. Deletions cut 1 base from V and 3 bases from J, with 13 bases between. Germline V gene data show CDR1 as SQVTM and CDR2 as ANQGSEA.

Sequencing input: PBMCs or T cells enriched from blood (not recorded which). The chain links TRBV29-1 to TRBJ2-7, with a weak D call TRBD1 (5 bases). The sequence came from a woman between 40 and 50 years old who had recovered from COVID-19. As DNA, the CDR3 is TGCAGCGTTGAAGGGGCAGGGTACCACTACGAGCAGTACTTC. Amino acid sequence: CSVEGAGYHYEQYF.